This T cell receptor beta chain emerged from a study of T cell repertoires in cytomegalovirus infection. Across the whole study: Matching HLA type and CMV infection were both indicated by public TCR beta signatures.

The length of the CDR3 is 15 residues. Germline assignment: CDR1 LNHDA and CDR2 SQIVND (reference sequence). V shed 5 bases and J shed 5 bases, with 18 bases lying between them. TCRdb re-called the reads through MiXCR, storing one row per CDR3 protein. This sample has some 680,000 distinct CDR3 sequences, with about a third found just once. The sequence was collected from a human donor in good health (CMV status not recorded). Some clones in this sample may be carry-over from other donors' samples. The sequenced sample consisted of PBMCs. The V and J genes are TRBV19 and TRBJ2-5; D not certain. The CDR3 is CASSSRHSLEETQYF. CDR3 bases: TGTGCCAGTAGTTCCCGTCATTCCCTGGAGGAGACCCAGTACTTC.